This T cell receptor beta chain is from a study of neurological immune-mediated disorders. Study-wide results and caveats: Among expanded clones, no CDR3 amino acid sequences were shared across subjects, a pattern suggesting private repertoires in all groups. HTLV-1-associated myelopathy ranked highest for TCR clonal expansion and multiple sclerosis lowest, beneath healthy controls.

As for the cDNA, it was generated by 5'RACE with 10-nucleotide random UMIs. Every sequencing run generated in excess of 170 million TCR-beta sequences. These sequences covered 15-18 subjects. TCRdb re-derived calls from the 5' RACE reads in MiXCR, one entry per CDR3 protein. The sample holds tens of thousands of distinct CDR3 sequences, 13% to 15% seen once. Concerning this clonotype: Its antigen is unknown.

CDR3 size: 13 residues. V was shortened by 8 bases and J by 2 bases, with 9 bases between the two germline ends. Germline-derived CDR1 and CDR2 are LNHNV and YYDKDF (reference sequence). The sample consisted of PBMCs. The chain is built from TRBV15 and TRBJ2-2, with D tentatively TRBD2 (6 bases). The source of this sequence is a woman in her forties or fifties with HTLV-1-associated myelopathy (HAM/TSP). DNA for the CDR3: TGTGCCACCCGGGACTTTAACACCGGGGAGCTGTTTTTT. Its translation is CATRDFNTGELFF.